The clone carrying this T cell receptor (beta chain) appeared a few times. The data were taken from a study of CD8+ T cells in alopecia areata. Background on the study: A regimen of oral tofacitinib, 5 to 10 mg twice daily, was given to treated patients.

It was cDNA, reverse transcribed from extracted RNA, that served as the sequencing template. TCRdb keeps only in-frame clones here, not all; method: immunoSEQ multiplex PCR. The sample contains about 98,000 clones, 40% to 55% of which appear only once. The clonotype was recovered from a human donor with alopecia areata. Sequenced input: CD4+ T cells sorted from blood.

The CDR3 DNA follows: TGCGCCAGCAGCTTGCAGGGGCGTAGCAATCAGCCCCAGCATTTT. Its protein product is CASSLQGRSNQPQHF. The rearrangement joins TRBV5-1 to TRBJ1-5; a possible D gene is TRBD1 (6 bases). V lost 1 base, J lost 0 bases, and 8 bases lay in between. Germline CDR1 is SGHRS and CDR2 is YFSETQ. The CDR3 loop spans 15 amino acids.